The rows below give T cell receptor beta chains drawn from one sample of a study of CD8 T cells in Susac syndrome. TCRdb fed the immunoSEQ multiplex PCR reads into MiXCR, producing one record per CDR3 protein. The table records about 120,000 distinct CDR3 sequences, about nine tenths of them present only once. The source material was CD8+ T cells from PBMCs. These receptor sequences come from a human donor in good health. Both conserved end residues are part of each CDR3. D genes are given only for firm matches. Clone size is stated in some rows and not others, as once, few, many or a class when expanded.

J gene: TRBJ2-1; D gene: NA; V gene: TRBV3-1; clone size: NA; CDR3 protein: CASSQEGRVSAYNEQFF; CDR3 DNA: TGTGCCAGCAGCCAAGAGGGGCGCGTCAGCGCCTACAATGAGCAGTTCTTC
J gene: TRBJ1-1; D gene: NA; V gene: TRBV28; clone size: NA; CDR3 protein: CASSFVRGWTEAFF; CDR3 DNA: TGTGCCAGCAGTTTTGTTCGGGGATGGACTGAAGCTTTCTTT
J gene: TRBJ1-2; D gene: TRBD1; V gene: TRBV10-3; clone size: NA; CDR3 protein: CAITPGQGQYGYTF; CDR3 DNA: TGTGCCATCACTCCGGGACAGGGGCAATATGGCTACACCTTC
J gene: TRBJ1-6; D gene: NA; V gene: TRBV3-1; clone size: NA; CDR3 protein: CASSQGRRASGNSPLHF; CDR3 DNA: TGTGCCAGCAGCCAAGGTCGGCGGGCGAGTGGGAATTCACCCCTCCACTTT
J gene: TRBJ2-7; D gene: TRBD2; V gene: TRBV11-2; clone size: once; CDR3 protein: CAGSFSGAWEQYF; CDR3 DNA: TGTGCCGGCAGTTTTAGCGGGGCCTGGGAGCAGTACTTC
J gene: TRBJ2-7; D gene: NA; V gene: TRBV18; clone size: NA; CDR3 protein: CASSARDREQYF; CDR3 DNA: TGTGCCAGCTCGGCGCGGGATAGAGAGCAGTACTTC
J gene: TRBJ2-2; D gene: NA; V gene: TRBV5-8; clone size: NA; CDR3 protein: CASSSDSPNTGELFF; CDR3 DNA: TGTGCCAGCAGCTCGGACAGCCCCAACACCGGGGAGCTGTTTTTT
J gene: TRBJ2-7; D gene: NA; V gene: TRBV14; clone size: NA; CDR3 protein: CASSRQDGARYEQYF; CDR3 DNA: TGTGCCAGCAGCCGACAGGACGGGGCTAGGTACGAGCAGTACTTC
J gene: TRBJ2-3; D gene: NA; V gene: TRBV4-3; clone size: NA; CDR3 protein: CASRGGSGTDTQYF; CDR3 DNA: TGCGCCAGCAGGGGGGGCTCCGGCACAGATACGCAGTATTTT
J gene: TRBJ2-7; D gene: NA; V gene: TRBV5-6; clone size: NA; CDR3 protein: CASSWGRRRDEQYF; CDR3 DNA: TGTGCCAGCAGTTGGGGACGTCGCAGGGACGAGCAGTACTTC
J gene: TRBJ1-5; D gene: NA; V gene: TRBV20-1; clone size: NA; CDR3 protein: CSAAWDISNQPQHF; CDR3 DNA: TGCAGTGCTGCTTGGGATATTAGCAATCAGCCCCAGCATTTT
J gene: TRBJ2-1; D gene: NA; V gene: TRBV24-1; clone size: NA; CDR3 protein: CATSDPYSNEQFF; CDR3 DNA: TGTGCCACCAGTGATCCTTACTCGAACGAGCAGTTCTTC
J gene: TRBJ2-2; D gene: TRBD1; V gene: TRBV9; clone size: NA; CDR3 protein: CASSVTGTANTGELFF; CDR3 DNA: TGTGCCAGCAGCGTCACCGGGACAGCTAACACCGGGGAGCTGTTTTTT
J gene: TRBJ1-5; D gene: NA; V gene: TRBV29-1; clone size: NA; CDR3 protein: CSTAAASNQPQHF; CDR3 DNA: TGCAGCACTGCCGCCGCAAGCAATCAGCCCCAGCATTTT
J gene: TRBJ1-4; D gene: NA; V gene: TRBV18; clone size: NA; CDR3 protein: CASSPPWGKSANEKLFF; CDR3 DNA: TGTGCCAGCTCACCACCGTGGGGCAAGTCCGCTAATGAAAAACTGTTTTTT
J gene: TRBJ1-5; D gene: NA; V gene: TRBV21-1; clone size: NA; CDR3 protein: CASSKRVRATLNNQPQHF; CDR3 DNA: TGTGCCAGCAGCAAGAGGGTAAGGGCTACTTTAAACAATCAGCCCCAGCATTTT
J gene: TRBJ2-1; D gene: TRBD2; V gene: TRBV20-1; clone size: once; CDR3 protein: CSVTGLAGGSGYNEQFF; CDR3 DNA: TGCAGTGTCACGGGACTAGCGGGAGGGTCGGGATACAATGAGCAGTTCTTC
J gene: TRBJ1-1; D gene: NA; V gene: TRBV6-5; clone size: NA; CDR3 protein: CASKQGSTEAFF; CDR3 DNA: TGTGCCAGCAAGCAGGGGAGCACTGAAGCTTTCTTT
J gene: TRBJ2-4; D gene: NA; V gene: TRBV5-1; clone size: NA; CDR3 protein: CASSLGQVGLAKNIQYF; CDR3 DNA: TGCGCCAGCAGCTTGGGACAGGTGGGACTAGCCAAAAACATTCAGTACTTC
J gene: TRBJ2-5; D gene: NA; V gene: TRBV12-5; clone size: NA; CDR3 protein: CASGPGLGHQETQYF; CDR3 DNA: TGTGCTAGTGGCCCGGGACTGGGGCATCAAGAGACCCAGTACTTC
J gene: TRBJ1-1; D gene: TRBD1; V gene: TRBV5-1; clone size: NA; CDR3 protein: CASNRDSSDTEAFF; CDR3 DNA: TGCGCCAGCAACAGGGACAGTTCCGACACTGAAGCTTTCTTT
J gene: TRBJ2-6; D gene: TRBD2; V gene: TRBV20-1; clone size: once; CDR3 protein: CSAKERGRRVLTF; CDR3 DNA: TGCAGTGCCAAGGAGCGGGGGCGACGCGTCCTGACTTTC
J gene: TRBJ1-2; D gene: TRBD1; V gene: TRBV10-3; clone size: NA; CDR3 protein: CAISEKGQGIGYTF; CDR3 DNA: TGTGCCATCAGTGAGAAGGGACAGGGAATTGGCTACACCTTC
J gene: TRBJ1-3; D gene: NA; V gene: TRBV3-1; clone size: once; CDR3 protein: CASSQEDSSGNTIYF; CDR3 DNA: TGTGCCAGCAGCCAGGAAGACAGCTCTGGAAACACCATATATTTT
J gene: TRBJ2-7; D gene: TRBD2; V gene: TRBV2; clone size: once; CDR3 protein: CASRASGTYEQYF; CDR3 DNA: TGTGCCAGCAGAGCTAGCGGGACGTACGAGCAGTACTTC
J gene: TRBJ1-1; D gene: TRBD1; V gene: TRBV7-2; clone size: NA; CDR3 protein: CASSKDRGAAFF; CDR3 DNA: TGTGCCAGCAGCAAGGACAGGGGTGCAGCTTTCTTT
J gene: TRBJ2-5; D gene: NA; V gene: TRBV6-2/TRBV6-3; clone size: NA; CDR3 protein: CASRPDPTGPGLFQETQYF; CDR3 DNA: TGTGCCAGCAGACCCGACCCCACTGGGCCAGGCCTTTTCCAAGAGACCCAGTACTTC
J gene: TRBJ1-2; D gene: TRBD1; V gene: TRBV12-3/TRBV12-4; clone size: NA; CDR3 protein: CASSNPGQGYGYTF; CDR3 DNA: TGTGCCAGCAGTAACCCGGGACAGGGTTATGGCTACACCTTC
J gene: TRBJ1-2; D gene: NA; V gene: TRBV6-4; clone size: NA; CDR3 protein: CATGDFNYGYTF; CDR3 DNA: TGTGCCACTGGGGACTTTAACTATGGCTACACCTTC
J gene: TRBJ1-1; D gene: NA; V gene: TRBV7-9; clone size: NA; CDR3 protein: CASSFRKNTEAFF; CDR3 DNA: TGTGCCAGCAGCTTTCGGAAGAACACTGAAGCTTTCTTT
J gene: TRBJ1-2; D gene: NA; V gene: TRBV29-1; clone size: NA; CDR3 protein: CSVESDGNYGYTF; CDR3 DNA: TGCAGCGTTGAATCGGACGGGAACTATGGCTACACCTTC
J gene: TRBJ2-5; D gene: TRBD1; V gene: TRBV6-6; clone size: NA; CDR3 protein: CASHHGQGAGETQYF; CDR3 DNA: TGTGCCAGCCACCACGGGCAGGGGGCTGGGGAGACCCAGTACTTC
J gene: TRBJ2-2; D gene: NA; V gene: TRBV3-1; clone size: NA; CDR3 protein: CASTKRGSYTGELFF; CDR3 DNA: TGTGCCAGCACCAAACGGGGATCCTACACCGGGGAGCTGTTTTTT
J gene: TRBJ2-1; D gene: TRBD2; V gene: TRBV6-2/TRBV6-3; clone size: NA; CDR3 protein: CASSYSASGSYNEQFF; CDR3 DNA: TGTGCCAGCAGTTACTCGGCTAGCGGTTCCTACAATGAGCAGTTCTTC
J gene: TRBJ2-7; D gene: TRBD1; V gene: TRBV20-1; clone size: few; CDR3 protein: CSVGTARGDEQYF; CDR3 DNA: TGCAGTGTTGGGACAGCGAGAGGCGACGAGCAGTACTTC
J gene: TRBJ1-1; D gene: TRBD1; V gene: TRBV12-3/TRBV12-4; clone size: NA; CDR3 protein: CASTRPGQPSRTFF; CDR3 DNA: TGTGCCAGCACTCGACCGGGACAGCCCTCTAGGACTTTCTTT
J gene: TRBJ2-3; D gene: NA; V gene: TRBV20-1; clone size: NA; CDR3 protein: CSARGTGGTDTQYF; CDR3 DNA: TGCAGTGCTAGGGGCACAGGAGGCACAGATACGCAGTATTTT
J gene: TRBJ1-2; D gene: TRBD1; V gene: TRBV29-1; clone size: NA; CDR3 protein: CSVDQGQGNYGYTF; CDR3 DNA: TGCAGCGTTGACCAGGGACAGGGAAACTATGGCTACACCTTC
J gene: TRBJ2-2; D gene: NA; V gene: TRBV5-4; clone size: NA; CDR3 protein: CASSPLQGIGTGELFF; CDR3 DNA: TGTGCCAGCAGCCCCTTACAGGGTATTGGCACCGGGGAGCTGTTTTTT
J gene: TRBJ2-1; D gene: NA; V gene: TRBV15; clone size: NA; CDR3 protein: CATSRDPETNYNEQFF; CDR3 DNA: TGTGCCACCAGCAGAGATCCTGAGACTAATTACAATGAGCAGTTCTTC
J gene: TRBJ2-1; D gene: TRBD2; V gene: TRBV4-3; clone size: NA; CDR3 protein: CASSRTGTSGGVLYNEQFF; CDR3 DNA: TGCGCCAGCAGCCGTACCGGGACTAGCGGGGGAGTCCTTTACAATGAGCAGTTCTTC
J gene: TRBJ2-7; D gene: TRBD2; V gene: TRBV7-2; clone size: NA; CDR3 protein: CASSSGTSGRRGMEQYF; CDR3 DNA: TGTGCCAGCAGCTCCGGGACTAGCGGGAGAAGAGGTATGGAGCAGTACTTC
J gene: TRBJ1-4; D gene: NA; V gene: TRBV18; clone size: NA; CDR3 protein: CASSPGTRGDNEKLFF; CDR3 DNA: TGTGCCAGCTCACCCGGAACCAGGGGAGATAATGAAAAACTGTTTTTT